Below, 15 T cell receptor beta chains from the same sample are listed, as sequenced in a study of brain T cells in children with intractable seizures. Libraries were prepared by immunoSEQ multiplex PCR; TCRdb keeps only in-frame clonotypes and omits some of them. The table shows roughly 64,000 clones, with roughly 95% occurring only once. The material sequenced was peripheral blood, taken at surgery. All receptors come from a boy in the first two years of life with focal cortical dysplasia and intractable seizures.

The V and J genes are TRBV20-1 and TRBJ2-1, with 15 bases that match TRBD2. Germline CDR1 is DFQATT and CDR2 is SNEGSKA (reference sequence). The CDR3 totals 18 residues. V was clipped by 3 bases and J by 0 bases; unmatched bases: 6. The DNA of the CDR3 is TGCAGTGCTAGTAGGACTAGCGGGAGGGATATCTCCTACAATGAGCAGTTCTTC. Translated, it gives CSASRTSGRDISYNEQFF.

CDR3 region: CATRQGYDGNEQFF. DNA for the CDR3: TGTGCCACTAGACAGGGGTATGATGGGAATGAGCAGTTCTTC. V and J are TRBV15 and TRBJ2-1; 8 bases align to TRBD1. This CDR3 has 14 residues. Germline values: CDR1 LNHNV, CDR2 YYDKDF (reference sequence). After removal of 9 bases from V and 7 bases from J, the junction contained 11 bases not matched to a gene. Looking up the rest from reference TRBV15 and TRBJ2-1 gives the full variable domain: DAMVIQNPRYQVTQFGKPVTLSCSQTLNHNVMYWYQQKSSQAPKLLFHYYDKDFNNEADTPDNFQSRRPNTSFCFLDIRSPGLGDTAMYLCATRQGYDGNEQFFGPGTRLTVL.

The rearrangement joins TRBV21-1 to TRBJ2-1; the DNA was not used to check the table's D call, TRBD2. TRBV21-1 is recorded as a pseudogene. The CDR3 runs to 19 residues. Written as DNA, the CDR3 is TGTGCCAGCAGCAATCAAACTAGCGGGGGGGCAAGTCGAAACAATGAGCAGTTCTTC. This encodes CASSNQTSGGASRNNEQFF.

This CDR3 is CASSPPGVGYGYTF. The DNA for the CDR3 is TGTGCCAGCAGCCCCCCGGGGGTGGGCTATGGCTACACCTTC. The chain uses TRBV4-2 and TRBJ1-2; a weak D match, TRBD1 (5 bases). Germline V gene sequence: CDR1 LGHNA, CDR2 YNFKEQ. This CDR3 comprises 14 residues. The V end lost 4 bases, the J end lost 4 bases, and 13 bases lay between the germline ends.

The rearrangement links TRBV25-1 to TRBJ2-7; 12 bases are a match to TRBD1. Per germline, CDR1 MGHDK and CDR2 SYGVNS. V shed 4 bases and J 3 bases; nucleotides not matched to a gene: 4. This CDR3 is built from 15 residues. In DNA form, the CDR3 reads TGTGCCAGCAGTGGCGGGACAGGGGGCGGCTACGAGCAGTACTTC. Translated, it gives CASSGGTGGGYEQYF.

CDR3 DNA sequence: TGTGCCAGCAGTTTATTAGGTGCTCAGGATTTCACAGATACGCAGTATTTT. Its translation: CASSLLGAQDFTDTQYF. The chain joins TRBV27 to TRBJ2-3; D uncertain. Germline V gene data show CDR1 as MNHEY and CDR2 as SMNVEV (reference sequence). V lost 1 base and J 2 bases, leaving 16 bases between the germline ends. The CDR3 runs to 17 residues.

J is TRBJ1-6 and V is TRBV10-3, with no clear D. There are 11 residues in the CDR3. Germline V gives CDR1 ENHRY, CDR2 SYGVKD. Deletions cut 6 bases from V and 7 bases from J, with 4 bases between. The CDR3 loop reads CAISDNSPLHF. CDR3 sequence (DNA): TGTGCCATCAGCGACAATTCACCCCTCCACTTT.

A few counts support this clone. V usage is TRBV5-6 and J usage is TRBJ1-2, with D possibly being TRBD1 (6 bases). This CDR3 region has 18 residues. Trimming shortened V by 6 bases and J by 1 base, and 25 bases separated the two germline ends. Per germline, CDR1 SGHDT and CDR2 YYEEEE. The CDR3 coding sequence is TGTGCCAGCACTATGGGGTGGGGGCGCTACCTCCTTAACTATGGCTACACCTTC. It yields the protein CASTMGWGRYLLNYGYTF.

J is TRBJ2-5 and V is TRBV7-3, with 7 bases lining up with TRBD2. CDR1 and CDR2 (germline): SGHTA, FQGTGA. The CDR3 runs to 13 residues. With 0 bases clipped from V and 5 bases from J, the junction kept 0 bases outside the gene matches. The DNA for the CDR3 is TGTGCCAGCAGCTTAACACTAGCGGAGACCCAGTACTTC. The encoded protein is CASSLTLAETQYF.

The chain combines TRBV9 with TRBJ2-3, with 10 bases aligning to TRBD1. The CDR3 consists of 15 residues. V was pared by 0 bases and J by 6 bases, with 4 bases of the junction left unmatched. CDR1 and CDR2 (germline): SGDLS, YYNGEE. CDR3 residues: CASSVVGTGADTQYF. The CDR3 region has the DNA TGTGCCAGCAGCGTAGTGGGGACAGGGGCTGATACGCAGTATTTT.

The chain has TRBV25-1 and TRBJ2-7, with D perhaps given as TRBD1 or TRBD2 (5 bases each). This CDR3 region has 15 residues. The ends were cut back, 3 bases at V and 1 base at J, with 13 bases in the middle. In germline, CDR1 is MGHDK, CDR2 SYGVNS. This CDR3 is CASSERGQGSYEQYF. In DNA form, the CDR3 reads TGTGCCAGCAGTGAGCGCGGGCAGGGTTCCTACGAGCAGTACTTC.

The chain has TRBV3-1 (or the pseudogene TRBV3-2) and TRBJ1-2; D gene unclear. Germline V gene lookup returns CDR1 LGHDT and CDR2 YNNKEL (reference sequence). V was shortened by 0 bases and J by 8 bases, with 13 bases between the two germline ends. This CDR3 comprises 14 residues. The CDR3 sequence: CASSQDGYVHGYTF. CDR3 in DNA: TGTGCCAGCAGCCAAGATGGGTACGTCCACGGCTACACCTTC.

The rearrangement joins TRBV7-9 to TRBJ1-2, with D tentatively TRBD1 (5 bases). The CDR3 is 15 residues long. Germline loops: CDR1 SEHNR, CDR2 FQNEAQ (reference sequence). Trimming removed 5 bases from V and 2 bases from J, with 15 bases in between. CDR3 loop: CASSALLQDNYGYTF. The CDR3 DNA reads as TGTGCCAGCAGCGCCCTCCTACAGGACAACTATGGCTACACCTTC.

This chain uses TRBV6-1 with TRBJ2-5; 7 bases line up with TRBD2. CDR1 is MNHNS and CDR2 is SASEGT in the germline V gene. With V trimmed by 1 base and J by 5 bases, 7 bases remained unmatched. This CDR3 has 15 amino acids. The CDR3 spells CASSEVSGIYETQYF. For the CDR3, the DNA is TGTGCCAGCAGTGAAGTGAGCGGGATATACGAGACCCAGTACTTC.

The V call is TRBV4-1, the J call TRBJ2-7; 10 bases match TRBD1. Germline CDR1 and CDR2: MGHRA and YSYEKL. There are 15 residues in the CDR3. Trimming took 3 bases from V and 2 from J; bases not matched to a gene: 4. CDR3 bases: TGCGCCAGCAGCCACCGGACAGGGGGTGCCTACGAGCAGTACTTC. It codes for CASSHRTGGAYEQYF.